Listed below are T cell receptor beta chains from one sample, sequenced in a study of blood T cell repertoires in COVID-19. Assay used: immunoSEQ multiplex PCR; TCRdb lists only in-frame clones, some missing. The sample shows fewer than 35,000 clones, roughly 82% of them seen only once. Input material: peripheral blood. The receptors stem from a human donor in a cohort sampled during active COVID-19. CDR3s include the opening cysteine and the closing phenylalanine or tryptophan. D genes are given only for firm matches. Rows may omit the clone size; those that give it use once, few, many or a size class.

v_call d_call clone_size cdr3_aa
TRBV11-3 . few CASSRGSGANVLTF
TRBV19 TRBD1 . CASRDRGSSYEQYF
TRBV5-1 TRBD1 . CASSPSGTGAIGELFF
TRBV27 TRBD2 . CASSFWRGSYNEQFF
TRBV4-2 TRBD1 once CASSRGQSGGNEQFF
TRBV18 . once CASSSGSSYNEQFF
TRBV7-3 . . CASSQVGAGNTEAFF
TRBV19 . few CASSERWTSQETQYF
TRBV6-4 TRBD2 . CASSALAGVTDTQYF
TRBV9 TRBD1 . CASSVGTGGVETQYF